This T cell receptor beta chain is from a study of T-cell memory formation after mild COVID-19. Whole-study context: There were largely donor-specific TCR clusters.

Deletions cut 6 bases from V and 0 bases from J, with 11 bases between. The CDR3 is 14 amino acids. Study-wide results and limits: The pre-infection memory compartment contained some responding clones, suggesting cross-reactive memory joined. For contracting clones, CD4+ ones sat mainly in CM and EM, CD8+ in EMRA.

This clonotype appeared a few times. Its antigen is still unknown. Amplification by 5'RACE using constant-segment primers produced TCR alpha and TCR beta cDNA libraries that carried sample barcodes and UMIs. TCRdb reanalysed the 5' RACE reads using MiXCR and keeps one entry per CDR3 protein. Of fewer than 700,000 distinct CDR3 sequences in the sample, roughly 20% were seen once. This chain joins TRBV12-3 or TRBV12-4 and TRBJ1-1; perhaps TRBD1 as D (6 bases). The clonotype was recovered from an adult woman who had mild COVID-19 (a few samples of this study predate the infection). Cell type and time point are not known. Sample: PBMCs or a T cell subset sorted from them (not recorded which). Here the CDR3 reads CASRTTGLNTEAFF. The CDR3 nucleotides are TGTGCCAGCAGGACGACAGGTTTGAACACTGAAGCTTTCTTT.